The clone carrying this TCR beta chain was recorded many times. Antigen specificity is unknown. With 6 bases removed from V and 9 bases from J, the gap between germline ends came to 18 bases. Germline assignment: CDR1 MNHEY and CDR2 SMNVEV (reference sequence). The length of the CDR3 is 13 residues. The sample comes from a study of Graves' ophthalmopathy and Graves' hyperthyroidism. Study-wide findings and caveats: A majority of expanded thyroid clonotypes exceeding 0.001 frequency were likewise present in blood.

TCR beta CDR3 amplification used RNA transcripts. Second-round multiplex PCR came after first-round RT-PCR with HTBI primers. From the multiplex PCR reads, TCRdb called clonotypes with MiXCR, one entry per CDR3 protein. The data hold approximately 500,000 distinct CDR3 sequences, with around an eighth observed a single time. The J gene is TRBJ2-7, the V gene TRBV27; possibly TRBD1 for D (5 bases). This TCR was sampled from a woman in her 30s with Graves' ophthalmopathy. The sequencing input was blood. The CDR3 spells CASSQGNKGVQYF. CDR3 DNA: TGTGCCAGCAGCCAGGGTAACAAAGGGGTGCAGTACTTC.